This T cell receptor beta chain was obtained from a study of blood T cell repertoires in COVID-19. Study at large: There were acute and convalescent COVID-19 samples, and they came from the United States, Italy and Spain. Sources were T cells, B-cell-depleted T cells, or PBMCs; the material itself was cDNA or gDNA.

Authors' data handling: Amplification with reference gene primers provided the estimates of nucleated cell counts. Using immunoSEQ multiplex PCR, the repertoire was profiled, and TCRdb retains in-frame clones only, with some absent. The DNA gave D and trimming, while V, J and clone size come from that table. The table records approximately 40,000 clones, approximately 81% of them present only once. The junction had 10 bases not matched to a gene; V was cut back by 4 bases and J by 6 bases. Germline CDR1 and CDR2: SGHRS and YFSETQ. The CDR3 is 15 residues long. This receptor was taken from a human donor in a cohort sampled during active COVID-19. The chain joins TRBV5-1 to TRBJ2-7; 10 nucleotides match TRBD1. Sequenced sample: peripheral blood. CDR3 bases: TGCGCCAGCAGCCCCCCGGGACAGGGGAGTAGCGAGCAGTACTTC. As protein: CASSPPGQGSSEQYF.